This T cell receptor (beta chain) originates from a study of blood T cell repertoires in COVID-19. Turning to the study itself: Samples representing acute and convalescent COVID-19 were sourced from the United States, Italy and Spain. PBMCs, B-cell-depleted T cells, or T cells provided the cDNA or gDNA that made up the material.

The CDR3 totals 14 residues. CDR1 and CDR2 (germline): MGHRA, YSYEKL. V shed 4 bases and J shed 6 bases, with 12 bases lying between them. In the source study's methods: Reference gene primer amplification gave nucleated cell count estimates. Only in-frame clones appear in the TCRdb table, and some are missing; sequencing was by immunoSEQ multiplex PCR. That table furnishes V, J and clone size, whereas the DNA furnished D and trimming. Among around 100,000 clones listed, about 89% were seen once. Source material: peripheral blood. V gene TRBV4-1 combines with J gene TRBJ1-4, with D perhaps TRBD1 (5 bases). The receptor comes from a man aged 35 to 55 with acute or convalescent COVID-19. The CDR3 region is CASSLGGYDEKLFF. CDR3 DNA sequence: TGCGCCAGCAGCCTCGGGGGTTACGATGAAAAACTGTTTTTT.